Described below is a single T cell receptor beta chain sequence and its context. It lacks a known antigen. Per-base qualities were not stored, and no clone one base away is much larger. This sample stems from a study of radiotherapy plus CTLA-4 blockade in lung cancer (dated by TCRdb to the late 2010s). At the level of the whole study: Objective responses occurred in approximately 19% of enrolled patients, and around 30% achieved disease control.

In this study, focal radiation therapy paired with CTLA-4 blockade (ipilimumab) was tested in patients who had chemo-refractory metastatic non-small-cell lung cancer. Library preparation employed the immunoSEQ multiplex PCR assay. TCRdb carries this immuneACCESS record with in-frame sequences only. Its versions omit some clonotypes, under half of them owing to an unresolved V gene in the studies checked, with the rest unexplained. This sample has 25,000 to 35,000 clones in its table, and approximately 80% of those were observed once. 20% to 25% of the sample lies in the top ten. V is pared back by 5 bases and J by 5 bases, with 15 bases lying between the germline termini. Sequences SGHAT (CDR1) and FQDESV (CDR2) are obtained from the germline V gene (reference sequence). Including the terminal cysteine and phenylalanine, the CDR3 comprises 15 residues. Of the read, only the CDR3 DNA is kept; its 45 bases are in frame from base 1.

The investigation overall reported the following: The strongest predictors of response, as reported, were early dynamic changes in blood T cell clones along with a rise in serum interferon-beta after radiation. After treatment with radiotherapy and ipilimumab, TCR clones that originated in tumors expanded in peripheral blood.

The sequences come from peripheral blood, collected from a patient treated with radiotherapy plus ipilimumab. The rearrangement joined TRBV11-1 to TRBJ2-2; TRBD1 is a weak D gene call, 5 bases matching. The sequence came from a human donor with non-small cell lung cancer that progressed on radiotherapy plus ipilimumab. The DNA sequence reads TGTGCCAGCAGCCCGGACACCCTTATAACCGGGGAGCTGTTTTTT. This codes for CASSPDTLITGELFF.